Below are 12 T cell receptor beta chains sequenced from a single sample in a study of identical twins. Via MiXCR, TCRdb re-called the 5' RACE reads, giving one row per CDR3 protein. The data hold roughly 480,000 distinct CDR3 sequences, with approximately 25% observed a single time. This sample was shared with a second study, whose subject was T cells expressing NK-cell markers.

Sequencing was performed on CD4+ T cells sorted from blood. Every receptor here comes from a woman aged 18-29 years in good health.

This clonotype was seen more than once but under ten times. The chain couples TRBV5-1 to TRBJ2-3; TRBD2 matches at 10 bases. This CDR3 is built from 15 residues. Germline values: CDR1 SGHRS, CDR2 YFSETQ. The V gene end was trimmed by 7 bases and the J gene end by 5 bases; junction bases not matched to a gene: 10. The DNA for the CDR3 is TGCGCCAGCTACTCACTAGCGGGGACCGTAGATACGCAGTATTTT. Protein sequence: CASYSLAGTVDTQYF.

The rearrangement links TRBV5-1 to TRBJ2-7, with D possibly TRBD1 on 5 matching bases. V lost 0 bases, J lost 3 bases, and 10 bases lay in between. This CDR3 is 14 amino acids long. Germline-derived CDR1 and CDR2 are SGHRS and YFSETQ. In nucleotides, the CDR3 is TGCGCCAGCAGCTTGGCCGCCCAGGGCTACGAGCAGTACTTC. Its translation is CASSLAAQGYEQYF.

The rearrangement links TRBV27 to TRBJ2-1; no firm D call. Germline assignment: CDR1 MNHEY and CDR2 SMNVEV (reference sequence). V lost 4 bases and J 5 bases, leaving 9 bases between the germline ends. The CDR3 loop spans 13 amino acids. The CDR3 sequence: CASSSRLNNEQFF. The CDR3 DNA sequence: TGTGCCAGCAGTTCTCGCCTAAACAATGAGCAGTTCTTC.

This clonotype turned up a few times. V gene TRBV20-1 combines with J gene TRBJ1-4; D gene ambiguous. The germline V gene has CDR1 DFQATT and CDR2 SNEGSKA (reference sequence). This CDR3 has 12 residues. Between the trimmed V and J ends, which lost 6 bases and 5 bases, there was a span of 10 bases. The CDR3 reads CSAPGRNEKLFF. CDR3 sequence (DNA): TGCAGTGCCCCGGGAAGGAATGAAAAACTGTTTTTT.

V is TRBV30 and J is TRBJ2-7; perhaps TRBD1 as D (5 bases). Germline assignment: CDR1 GTSNPN and CDR2 SVGIG (reference sequence). The CDR3 has 14 residues. With 3 bases removed from V and 2 bases from J, the gap between germline ends came to 14 bases. The CDR3 nucleotides are TGTGCCTGGAGAAAGTCGGCAGGGCCCTACGAGCAGTACTTC. Translating it yields CAWRKSAGPYEQYF.

This clonotype has only a few counts. Germline is not matched at one junction end, which may reflect a read error. The V and J genes are TRBV4-3 and TRBJ2-7; unclear D gene. Germline V gene data show CDR1 as LGHNA and CDR2 as YSLEER. The CDR3 is 12 residues long. CDR3 DNA: TGCGCCAGCAGCCAAGATAGGGCCCTTTTCGTGTTC. This translates into CASSQDRALFVF.

This clonotype was seen only a few times. CDR3 loop: CASSFAGMGAYEQYF. The CDR3 nucleotides are TGTGCCAGCAGCTTTGCAGGGATGGGGGCCTACGAGCAGTACTTC. This sequence joins TRBV7-9 and TRBJ2-7; D may match TRBD1 or TRBD2 (5 bases each). Germline loops: CDR1 SEHNR, CDR2 FQNEAQ (reference sequence). The CDR3 length is 15 residues. Trimming pared 3 bases from V and 2 bases from J, leaving 14 bases between.

This clonotype was seen a handful of times. This sequence joins TRBV11-3 and TRBJ2-1; no reliable D call. Looked up from germline, CDR1 is SGHNT and CDR2 is YENEEA. The CDR3 is 13 residues long. V shed 4 bases and J shed 5 bases, with 9 bases lying between them. The CDR3 DNA sequence: TGTGCCAGCAGCTCCCCGGGTGACAATGAGCAGTTCTTC. Residues: CASSSPGDNEQFF.

This clonotype was found a few times. V usage is TRBV3-1 and J usage is TRBJ1-2, with D tentatively TRBD1 (5 bases). V shed 4 bases and J shed 6 bases, with 15 bases lying between them. Germline assignment: CDR1 LGHDT and CDR2 YNNKEL (reference sequence). This CDR3 region has 14 residues. The CDR3 sequence: CASSRAGGDDGYTF. CDR3 nucleotide sequence: TGTGCCAGCAGCCGCGCGGGGGGTGATGATGGCTACACCTTC.

CDR3 bases: TGTGCCAGCAATTATAGCGGGGGGGTGCGGGAGACCCAGTACTTC. This gives the protein CASNYSGGVRETQYF. The chain recombines TRBV19 with TRBJ2-5; 11 bases agree with TRBD2. J was trimmed by 5 bases and V by 9 bases; bases with no gene match: 11. Per the germline V gene, CDR1 is LNHDA and CDR2 is SQIVND (reference sequence). The CDR3 covers 15 residues.

This clonotype showed up just a few times. J is TRBJ2-1 and V is TRBV27; 7 nucleotides match TRBD1. The V gene's germline CDR1 is MNHEY and CDR2 SMNVEV (reference sequence). The CDR3 is 15 amino acids. Germline trimming cut 3 bases from V and 7 bases from J; bases unmatched to any gene: 9. CDR3 nucleotide sequence: TGTGCCAGCAGTTTCAGAAGGGGGCCCGAGAATGAGCAGTTCTTC. Protein: CASSFRRGPENEQFF.

The chain carries TRBV12-3 or TRBV12-4 and TRBJ1-1; 8 nucleotides match TRBD1. J was trimmed by 4 bases and V by 6 bases; bases with no gene match: 10. The CDR3 extends over 15 amino acids. The CDR3 loop reads CASSPGQGWSTEAFF. CDR3 nucleotide sequence: TGTGCCAGCAGCCCAGGACAGGGATGGTCCACTGAAGCTTTCTTT.